This T cell receptor beta chain was sequenced in a study of CD8 T cells in Susac syndrome. Reverse transcription of roughly 0.5 to 1 ug RNA was carried out with random hexamers. One entry per CDR3 protein, called by TCRdb with MiXCR from the immunoSEQ multiplex PCR reads. The data hold around 180,000 distinct CDR3 sequences, with around 95% observed a single time. Germline CDR1 reads MDHEN; CDR2 reads SYDVKM. V was pared by 3 bases and J by 6 bases, with 13 bases between. The CDR3 has 14 residues. The clonotype comes from a human donor with multiple sclerosis. Material for sequencing was CD8+ T cells from PBMCs. The V gene is TRBV28, the J gene TRBJ2-3, with unresolved D. The CDR3 reads CASSFYSAGDTQYF. The CDR3 bases are TGTGCCAGCAGTTTTTATTCTGCCGGCGATACGCAGTATTTT.